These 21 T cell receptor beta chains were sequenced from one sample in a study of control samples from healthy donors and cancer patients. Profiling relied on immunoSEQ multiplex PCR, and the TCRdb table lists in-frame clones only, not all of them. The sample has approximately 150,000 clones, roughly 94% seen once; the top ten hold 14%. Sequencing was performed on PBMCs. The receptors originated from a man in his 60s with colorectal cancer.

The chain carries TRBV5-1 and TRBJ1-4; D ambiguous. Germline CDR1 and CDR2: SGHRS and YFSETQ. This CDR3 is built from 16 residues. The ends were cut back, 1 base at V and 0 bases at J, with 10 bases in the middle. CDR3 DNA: TGCGCCAGCAGCTTGCTTGGGCAGGCAACTAATGAAAAACTGTTTTTT. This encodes CASSLLGQATNEKLFF.

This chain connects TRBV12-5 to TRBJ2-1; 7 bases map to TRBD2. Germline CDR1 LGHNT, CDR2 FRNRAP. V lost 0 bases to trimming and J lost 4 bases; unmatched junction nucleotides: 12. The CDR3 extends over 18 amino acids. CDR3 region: CASGLVPDGAGVYNEQFF. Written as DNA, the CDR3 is TGTGCTAGTGGTTTGGTGCCAGACGGGGCGGGGGTTTACAATGAGCAGTTCTTC.

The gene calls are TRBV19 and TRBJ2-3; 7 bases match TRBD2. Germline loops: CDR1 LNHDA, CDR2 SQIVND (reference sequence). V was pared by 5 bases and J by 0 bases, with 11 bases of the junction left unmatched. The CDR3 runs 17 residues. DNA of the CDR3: TGTGCCAGTAGTCCGGGAGGACCTAGGTGGAGCACAGATACGCAGTATTTT. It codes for CASSPGGPRWSTDTQYF.

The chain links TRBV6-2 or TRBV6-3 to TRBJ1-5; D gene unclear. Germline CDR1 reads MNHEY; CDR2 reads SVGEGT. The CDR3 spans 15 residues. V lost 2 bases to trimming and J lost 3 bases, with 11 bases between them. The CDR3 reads CASSYAAGDNQPQHF. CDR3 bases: TGTGCCAGCAGTTACGCGGCCGGGGACAATCAGCCCCAGCATTTT.

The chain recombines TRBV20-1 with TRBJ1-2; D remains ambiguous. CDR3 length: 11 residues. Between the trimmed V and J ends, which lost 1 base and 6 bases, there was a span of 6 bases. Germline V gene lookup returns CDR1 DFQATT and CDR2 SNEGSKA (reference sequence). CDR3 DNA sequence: TGCAGTGCTAGAGGCGGTGATGGCTACACCTTC. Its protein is CSARGGDGYTF.

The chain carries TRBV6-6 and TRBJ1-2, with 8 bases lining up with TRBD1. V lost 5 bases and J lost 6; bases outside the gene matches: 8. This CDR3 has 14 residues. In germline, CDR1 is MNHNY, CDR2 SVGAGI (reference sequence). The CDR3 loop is CASSPGQGGNGYTF. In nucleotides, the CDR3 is TGTGCCAGCAGTCCTGGACAGGGAGGCAATGGCTACACCTTC.

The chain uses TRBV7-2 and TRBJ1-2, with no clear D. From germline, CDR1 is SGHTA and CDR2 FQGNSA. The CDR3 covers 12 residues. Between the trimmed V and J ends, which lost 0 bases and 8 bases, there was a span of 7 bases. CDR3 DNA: TGTGCCAGCAGCTTAGCGACGTTGGGCTACACCTTC. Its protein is CASSLATLGYTF.

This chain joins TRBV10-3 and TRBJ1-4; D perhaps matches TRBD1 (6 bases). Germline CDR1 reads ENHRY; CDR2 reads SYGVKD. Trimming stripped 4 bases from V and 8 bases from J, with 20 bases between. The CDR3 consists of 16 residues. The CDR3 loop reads CAISGSLPGAREKLFF. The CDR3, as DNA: TGTGCCATCAGTGGTTCACTCCCGGGGGCGCGGGAAAAACTGTTTTTT.

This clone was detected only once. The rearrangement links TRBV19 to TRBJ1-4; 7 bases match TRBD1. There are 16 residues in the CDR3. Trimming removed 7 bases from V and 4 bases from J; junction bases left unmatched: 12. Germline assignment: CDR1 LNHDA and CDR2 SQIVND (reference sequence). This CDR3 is CASTTGPGGGNEKLFF. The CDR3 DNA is TGTGCCAGTACGACAGGGCCGGGTGGAGGTAATGAAAAACTGTTTTTT.

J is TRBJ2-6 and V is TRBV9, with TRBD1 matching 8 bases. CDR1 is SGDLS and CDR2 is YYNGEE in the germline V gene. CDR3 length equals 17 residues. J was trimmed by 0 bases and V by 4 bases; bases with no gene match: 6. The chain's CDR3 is CASSLRTGNSGANVLTF. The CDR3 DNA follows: TGTGCCAGCAGCCTCAGGACAGGGAACTCTGGGGCCAACGTCCTGACTTTC.

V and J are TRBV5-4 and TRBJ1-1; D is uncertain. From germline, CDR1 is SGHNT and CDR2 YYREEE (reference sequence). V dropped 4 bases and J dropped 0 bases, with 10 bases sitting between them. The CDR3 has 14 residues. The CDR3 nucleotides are TGTGCCAGCAGCCCACAAAGCTTGAACACTGAAGCTTTCTTT. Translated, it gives CASSPQSLNTEAFF.

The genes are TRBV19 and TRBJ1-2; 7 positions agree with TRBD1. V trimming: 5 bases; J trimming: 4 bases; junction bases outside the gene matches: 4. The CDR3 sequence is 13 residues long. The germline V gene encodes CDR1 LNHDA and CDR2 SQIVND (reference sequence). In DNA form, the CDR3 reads TGTGCCAGTAGTGATACAGGGGCCTATGGCTACACCTTC. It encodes CASSDTGAYGYTF. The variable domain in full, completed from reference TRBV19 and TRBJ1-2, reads DGGITQSPKYLFRKEGQNVTLSCEQNLNHDAMYWYRQDPGQGLRLIYYSQIVNDFQKGDIAEGYSVSREKKESFPLTVTSAQKNPTAFYLCASSDTGAYGYTFGSGTRLTVV.

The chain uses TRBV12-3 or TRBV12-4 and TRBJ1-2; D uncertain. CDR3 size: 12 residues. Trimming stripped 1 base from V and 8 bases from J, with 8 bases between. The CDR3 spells CASSLGPEGYTF. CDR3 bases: TGTGCCAGCAGTTTAGGGCCGGAAGGCTACACCTTC.

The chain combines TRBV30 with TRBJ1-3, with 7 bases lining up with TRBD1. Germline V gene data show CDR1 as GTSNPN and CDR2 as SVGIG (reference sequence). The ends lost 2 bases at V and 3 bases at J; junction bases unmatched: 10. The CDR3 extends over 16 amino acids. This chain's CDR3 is CAWSLIQGVLGNTIYF. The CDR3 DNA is TGTGCCTGGAGTCTAATTCAGGGGGTCCTTGGAAACACCATATATTTT.

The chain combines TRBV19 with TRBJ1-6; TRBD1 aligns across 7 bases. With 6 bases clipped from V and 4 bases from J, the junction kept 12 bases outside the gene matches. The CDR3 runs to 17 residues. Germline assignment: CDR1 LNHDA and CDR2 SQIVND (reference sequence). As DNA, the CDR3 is TGTGCCAGTAGGATACATTTCCGGGACAGATATAATTCACCCCTCCACTTT. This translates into CASRIHFRDRYNSPLHF.

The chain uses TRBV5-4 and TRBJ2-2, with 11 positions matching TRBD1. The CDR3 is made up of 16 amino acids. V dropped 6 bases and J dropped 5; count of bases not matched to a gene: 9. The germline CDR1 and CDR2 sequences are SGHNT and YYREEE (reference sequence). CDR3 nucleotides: TGTGCCAGCAACAGAGGACAGGGGGCGAGTACCGGGGAGCTGTTTTTT. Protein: CASNRGQGASTGELFF.

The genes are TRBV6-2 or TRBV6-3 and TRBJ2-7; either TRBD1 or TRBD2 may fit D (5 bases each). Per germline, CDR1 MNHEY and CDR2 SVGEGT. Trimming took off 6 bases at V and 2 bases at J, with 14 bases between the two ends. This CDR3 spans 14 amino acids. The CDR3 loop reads CASSGTVKTYEQYF. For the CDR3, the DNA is TGTGCCAGCAGCGGGACGGTGAAAACCTACGAGCAGTACTTC.

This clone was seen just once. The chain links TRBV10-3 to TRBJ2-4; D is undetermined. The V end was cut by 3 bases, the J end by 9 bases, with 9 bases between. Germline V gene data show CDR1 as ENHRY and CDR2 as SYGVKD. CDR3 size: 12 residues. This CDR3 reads CAISDGKGIQYF. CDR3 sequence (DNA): TGTGCCATCAGTGATGGGAAGGGCATTCAGTACTTC.

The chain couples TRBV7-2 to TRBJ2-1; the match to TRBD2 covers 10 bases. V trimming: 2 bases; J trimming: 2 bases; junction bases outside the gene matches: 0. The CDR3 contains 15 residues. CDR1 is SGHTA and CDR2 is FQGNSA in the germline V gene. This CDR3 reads CASSLSGGAYNEQFF. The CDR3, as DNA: TGTGCCAGCAGCTTAAGCGGGGGGGCCTACAATGAGCAGTTCTTC.

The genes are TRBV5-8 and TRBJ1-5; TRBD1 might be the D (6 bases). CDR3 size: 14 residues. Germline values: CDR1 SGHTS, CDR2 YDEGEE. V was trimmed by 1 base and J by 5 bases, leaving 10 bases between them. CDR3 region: CASSLWQGYQPQHF. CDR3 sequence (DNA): TGTGCCAGCAGCTTGTGGCAGGGGTATCAGCCCCAGCATTTT. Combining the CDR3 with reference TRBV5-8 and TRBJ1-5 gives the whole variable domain EAGVTQSPTHLIKTRGQQATLRCSPISGHTSVYWYQQALGLGLQFLLWYDEGEERNRGNFPPRFSGRQFPNYSSELNVNALELEDSALYLCASSLWQGYQPQHFGDGTRLSIL.

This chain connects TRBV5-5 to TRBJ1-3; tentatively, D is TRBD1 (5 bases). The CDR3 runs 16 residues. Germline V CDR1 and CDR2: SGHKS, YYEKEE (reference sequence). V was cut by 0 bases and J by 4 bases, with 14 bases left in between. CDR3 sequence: CASSLADSYAGNTIYF. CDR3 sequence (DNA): TGTGCCAGCAGCTTGGCCGACAGTTATGCCGGAAACACCATATATTTT.